This T cell receptor (beta chain) was retrieved from a study of blood T cell repertoires in COVID-19 (TCRdb year 2020). At the level of the whole study: Samples from collaborators originated in the United States, Italy and Spain and spanned both the acute and convalescent phases of COVID-19. Sample metadata almost always included a de-identified subject ID, COVID-19 status, age in years and sex. The prospective study material was composed of cDNA or gDNA derived from T cells, B-cell-depleted T cells, or PBMCs. The samples were drawn from two sources: the first 160 participants of the ongoing ImmuneRACE study, and 1,200 or so subjects contributed by 6 global collaborators. HLA class I and class II types, where available, came from metadata supplied by the sample provider rather than from assay-based typing. A freely available public database, intended as a resource for researchers studying the immune response to SARS-CoV-2, is where the repertoires were released. Deeply sampled blood TCRbeta repertoires from subjects exposed to, actively infected with, or recovered from COVID-19 were included in the dataset. What the research found in general, with its limitations: How much clinical and demographic metadata was included differed by source and by participant, and the metadata was provided uncurated.

Concerning this clone: It lacks a known antigen. No per-base quality is available; no much larger clone lies one base away.

TCRbeta CDR3 regions were amplified from genomic DNA using the immunoSEQ Assay, a bias-controlled multiplex PCR. In the original analysis: The number of nucleated cells in each sample was estimated by amplification of reference gene primers within the assay. To quantify the absolute abundance of each unique TCRbeta CDR3 rearrangement, sequence reads were collapsed and filtered. For each sample, productive Simpson clonality was calculated as the square root of Simpson's diversity index over productive rearrangements. The table was pulled from immuneACCESS by TCRdb, which kept in-frame rearrangements only. Such tables lose some clones; where checked, under half of the loss comes from unresolved V genes, and the rest has no known cause. The V and J calls and clone size are taken from that table; D and trimming were inferred from the DNA. This sample has 200,000 to 250,000 clones in its table, and roughly four fifths of those were observed once. The ten largest clones capture around 3.4% of the sample.

The junction carries 7 bases between V and J, which are trimmed by 1 base and 2 bases respectively. The germline V gene provides CDR1 SGHRS and CDR2 YFSETQ. Inclusive of the bounding cysteine and phenylalanine, the CDR3 is 13 residues long. Only CDR3 DNA is held: 39 bases, read in frame from base 1. Participants in the prospective study were aged roughly 18 to 100 years, lived in 20 to 25 United States geographic areas, and enrolled through a virtual design. In the prospective study, participants were assigned to cohorts based on the clinical history participants reported in a screening survey and a study questionnaire. Recovered participants in ImmuneRACE Cohort 3 were defined as having two consecutive negative NP/OP PCR tests, clearance from a healthcare professional, or resolution of symptoms. Mobile phlebotomists in the prospective study collected whole blood, serum and a nasopharyngeal or oropharyngeal swab from every participant. Over an approximately 2-month period, participants in the prospective study had the option of providing additional blood draws and questionnaires. Before DNA extraction, prospective study blood samples were shipped either frozen or at room temperature.

This receptor chain uses TRBV5-1 and TRBJ2-7; no D gene call is confident. The sample comprised PBMCs or T cells enriched from blood (not recorded which). The clonotype comes from a woman between 55 and 75 years old who had recovered from COVID-19. The CDR3: CASSLTETYEQYF. The nucleotide sequence reads as follows: TGCGCCAGCAGCTTGACAGAGACCTACGAGCAGTACTTC.